What follows are 25 T cell receptor beta chains derived from one specimen sequenced in a study of human T cells and chemical hapten exposure. Via MiXCR, TCRdb re-called the RACE reads, giving one row per CDR3 protein. The sample carries about 350,000 distinct CDR3 sequences, nearly 6.5% recorded once. Time point indicated: patch test 2, 6 weeks after DPC sensitization. This sample's treatment: therapeutic diphenylcyclopropenone sensitization with weekly scalp DPC. Here the sequenced sample was whole blood, taken in connection with sensitization to the hapten diphenylcyclopropenone (DPC). The source is a woman aged 18-30 years with alopecia areata. Some clones in this sample may be carry-over from other donors' samples.

This clonotype was counted only a few times. The junction shows a germline mismatch at one end, possibly a read error. The V call is TRBV12-3 or TRBV12-4, the J call TRBJ2-7; D ambiguous. The CDR3 spans 14 residues. CDR3 DNA: TGTGCCAGCAGTTTAGGGACCCTCTCCAACGAGCAGTACTTC. It is translated as CASSLGTLSNEQYF.

The chain joins TRBV12-3 or TRBV12-4 to TRBJ2-5, with D perhaps matching TRBD1 (5 bases). Trimming pared 3 bases from V and 5 bases from J, leaving 10 bases between. This CDR3 is built from 13 residues. The CDR3 nucleotides read TGTGCCAGCAGTTTGGCCAGGGATGAGACCCAGTACTTC. It yields the protein CASSLARDETQYF.

At least ten counts were recorded for this clonotype. The chain carries TRBV4-3 and TRBJ2-7; a weak D match, TRBD2 (5 bases). V lost 0 bases and J 5 bases, leaving 11 bases between the germline ends. The CDR3 length is 14 residues. The germline CDR1 and CDR2 sequences are LGHNA and YSLEER. The CDR3: CASSQDAGADEQYF. The CDR3, as DNA: TGCGCCAGCAGCCAAGACGCCGGAGCGGACGAGCAGTACTTC.

This clonotype was seen a few times. The chain recombines TRBV25-1 with TRBJ2-1; 11 bases line up with TRBD2. The CDR3 spans 18 residues. The germline gives CDR1 MGHDK, CDR2 SYGVNS. The trim removed 3 bases at V and 8 bases at J, leaving 15 bases unmatched. This CDR3 is CASSDLTLSGGAGYEQFF. The DNA of the CDR3 is TGTGCCAGCAGTGACCTCACTCTTAGCGGGGGGGCCGGGTATGAGCAGTTCTTC. The complete variable domain, with remaining parts taken from reference TRBV25-1 and TRBJ2-1, reads EADIYQTPRYLVIGTGKKITLECSQTMGHDKMYWYQQDPGMELHLIHYSYGVNSTEKGDLSSESTVSRIRTEHFPLTLESARPSHTSQYLCASSDLTLSGGAGYEQFFGPGTRLTVL.

This clonotype was picked up many times. V usage is TRBV27 and J usage is TRBJ1-5; 10 positions agree with TRBD1. The trim removed 3 bases at V and 6 bases at J, leaving 8 bases unmatched. This CDR3 comprises 16 residues. The germline V gene has CDR1 MNHEY and CDR2 SMNVEV (reference sequence). The CDR3 nucleotides are TGTGCCAGCAGTTTCGGGACAGGGGTGGGTAGTCAGCCCCAGCATTTT. This gives the protein CASSFGTGVGSQPQHF.

The genes are TRBV5-1 and TRBJ1-4; the match to TRBD1 covers 8 bases. The J segment lost 8 bases and the V segment lost 4 bases, leaving 7 bases of the junction unmatched. This CDR3 region has 14 residues. Germline V lookup: CDR1 SGHRS, CDR2 YFSETQ. The CDR3 sequence: CASSAGQGGEKLFF. Written as DNA, the CDR3 is TGCGCCAGCAGCGCAGGACAGGGCGGGGAAAAACTGTTTTTT.

This clonotype appeared a few times. The chain recombines TRBV6-5 with TRBJ1-5; no clear D gene. This CDR3 spans 16 amino acids. Trimming cost V 7 bases and J 3 bases, with 19 bases left between them. Germline V CDR1 and CDR2: MNHEY, SVGAGI. CDR3 residues: CASNKDGFGSNQPQHF. The CDR3 region has the DNA TGTGCCAGCAACAAGGACGGGTTCGGGTCCAATCAGCCCCAGCATTTT.

The V call is TRBV12-3 or TRBV12-4, the J call TRBJ2-5; 11 nucleotides line up with TRBD2. The CDR3 consists of 17 residues. V dropped 5 bases and J dropped 4; count of bases not matched to a gene: 12. CDR3 amino acids: CASSGIRSGGAAETQYF. The CDR3, as DNA: TGTGCCAGCAGTGGCATTCGTAGCGGGGGGGCCGCAGAGACCCAGTACTTC.

This clonotype was counted between two and nine times. The V call is TRBV6-2 or TRBV6-3, the J call TRBJ2-3, with TRBD1 matching over 9 bases. The V gene end was trimmed by 4 bases and the J gene end by 0 bases; junction bases not matched to a gene: 11. CDR3 length: 18 amino acids. The germline CDR1 and CDR2 sequences are MNHEY and SVGEGT. In nucleotides, the CDR3 is TGTGCCAGCAGTTCTCTATTTACGGGGACAGGGAGCACAGATACGCAGTATTTT. Its translation: CASSSLFTGTGSTDTQYF.

CDR3 DNA: TGTGCCAGCAGTTATGACCAAAGCACAGATACGCAGTATTTT. Its protein is CASSYDQSTDTQYF. The chain employs TRBV6-5 and TRBJ2-3; D not certain. Germline V gene lookup returns CDR1 MNHEY and CDR2 SVGAGI. V lost 3 bases to trimming and J lost 0 bases, with 7 bases between them. This CDR3 has 14 amino acids.

This clonotype was counted ten times or more. The chain joins TRBV2 to TRBJ1-1; 7 nucleotides agree with TRBD1. J lost 3 bases, V lost 1 base, and 5 bases had no gene match. This CDR3 comprises 15 residues. Germline values: CDR1 SNHLY, CDR2 FYNNEI. CDR3 DNA: TGTGCCAGCAGTGAAGAGGGGGCAGAGGACACTGAAGCTTTCTTT. Protein: CASSEEGAEDTEAFF.

V is TRBV5-1 and J is TRBJ2-1; 7 positions match TRBD1. CDR1 and CDR2 from the germline V gene are SGHRS and YFSETQ. This CDR3 has 13 amino acids. Trimming cost V 3 bases and J 6 bases; bases outside gene matches: 3. CDR3 DNA sequence: TGCGCCAGCAGCTCTCCAGGGGGCAATGAGCAGTTCTTC. Protein product: CASSSPGGNEQFF.

This clonotype was picked up a small number of times. The chain combines TRBV20-1 with TRBJ2-4; TRBD2 matches 7 bases. V dropped 3 bases and J dropped 6; count of bases not matched to a gene: 5. The germline CDR1 and CDR2 sequences are DFQATT and SNEGSKA (reference sequence). The CDR3 is made up of 13 amino acids. CDR3 sequence: CSARWEGLNIQYF. DNA for the CDR3: TGCAGTGCTAGGTGGGAGGGGCTAAACATTCAGTACTTC.

This clonotype was seen repeatedly, ten times or more. This chain uses TRBV10-3 with TRBJ1-6, with no clear D. V lost 3 bases, J lost 6 bases, and 9 bases lay in between. Germline values: CDR1 ENHRY, CDR2 SYGVKD. This CDR3 is built from 14 residues. The CDR3 nucleotides are TGTGCCATCAGTGAAAATCGTATTAATTCACCCCTCCACTTT. This codes for CAISENRINSPLHF.

V gene TRBV4-1 combines with J gene TRBJ1-3; 7 bases are a match to TRBD1. Germline trimming cut 1 base from V and 2 bases from J; bases unmatched to any gene: 5. Germline-derived CDR1 and CDR2 are MGHRA and YSYEKL. The CDR3 consists of 16 residues. The CDR3 region is CASSQADRAAGNTIYF. CDR3 coding DNA: TGCGCCAGCAGCCAAGCTGACAGGGCCGCTGGAAACACCATATATTTT.

The V call is TRBV20-1, the J call TRBJ2-3; D remains unclear. Between the trimmed V and J ends, which lost 5 bases and 1 base, there was a span of 10 bases. This CDR3 is 13 amino acids long. The germline V gene has CDR1 DFQATT and CDR2 SNEGSKA (reference sequence). DNA for the CDR3: TGCAGTGCTCTATGGATAGGCACAGATACGCAGTATTTT. Protein product: CSALWIGTDTQYF.

This clonotype was counted between two and nine times. The chain links TRBV6-1 to TRBJ2-3, with 11 bases matching TRBD2. This CDR3 is built from 15 residues. The V segment lost 4 bases and the J segment 2 bases; nucleotides outside the gene matches: 2. In germline, CDR1 is MNHNS, CDR2 SASEGT. The CDR3 sequence: CASSGLAGTTDTQYF. CDR3 nucleotides: TGTGCCAGCAGTGGACTAGCGGGGACCACAGATACGCAGTATTTT.

The chain recombines TRBV3-1 with TRBJ2-7; D gene ambiguous. V lost 0 bases, J lost 7 bases, and 10 bases lay in between. Germline V gene data show CDR1 as LGHDT and CDR2 as YNNKEL (reference sequence). This CDR3 is built from 13 residues. CDR3 in DNA: TGTGCCAGCAGCCAAGATAGGGTCCGGGAGCAGTACTTC. It codes for CASSQDRVREQYF.

V usage is TRBV12-3 or TRBV12-4 and J usage is TRBJ1-3; no reliable D call. The V gene lost 3 bases and the J gene lost 10 bases, with 10 bases spanning the gap. The CDR3 covers 12 residues. CDR3 sequence reads: CASSLSESTIYF. As DNA, the CDR3 is TGTGCCAGCAGTTTGTCTGAATCGACCATATATTTT.

This clonotype was picked up many times. This chain links TRBV5-1 with TRBJ1-1; no reliable D call. V lost 0 bases to trimming and J lost 5 bases, with 17 bases between them. The CDR3 has 16 residues. CDR1 and CDR2 (germline): SGHRS, YFSETQ. The CDR3 spells CASSLDVPRRRTEAFF. As DNA, the CDR3 is TGCGCCAGCAGCTTGGACGTTCCGAGGCGGAGAACTGAAGCTTTCTTT.

There are a few counts of this clonotype. The chain couples TRBV29-1 to TRBJ1-1; no firm D call. CDR1 and CDR2 from the germline V gene are SQVTM and ANQGSEA. Deletions cut 8 bases from V and 1 base from J, with 11 bases between. The CDR3 length is 12 residues. The chain's CDR3 is CSSVNGNTEAFF. The CDR3 nucleotides read TGCAGCTCCGTAAATGGGAACACTGAAGCTTTCTTT.

Many counts were recorded for this clonotype. The chain uses TRBV7-2 and TRBJ1-2, with D unclear. Germline CDR1 and CDR2: SGHTA and FQGNSA. V was shortened by 1 base and J by 0 bases, with 9 bases between the two germline ends. This CDR3 comprises 15 residues. CDR3 sequence reads: CASSLGAGANYGYTF. In nucleotides, the CDR3 is TGTGCCAGCAGCTTAGGGGCAGGTGCTAACTATGGCTACACCTTC.

This chain joins TRBV20-1 and TRBJ2-1; 10 bases align to TRBD2. V lost 3 bases, J lost 0 bases, and 8 bases stayed unmatched. The CDR3 consists of 17 residues. The V gene's germline CDR1 is DFQATT and CDR2 SNEGSKA (reference sequence). The CDR3 DNA sequence: TGCAGTGCTAGGCTAGCGGGGGTCGATAGCTCCTACAATGAGCAGTTCTTC. This translates into CSARLAGVDSSYNEQFF.

Only a few counts were recorded for this clonotype. The gene calls are TRBV5-1 and TRBJ1-1; 7 bases fit TRBD1. The CDR3 spans 14 residues. The germline gives CDR1 SGHRS, CDR2 YFSETQ. V lost 7 bases and J lost 1; bases outside the gene matches: 7. CDR3 sequence (DNA): TGCGCCAGCCGCTGGACAGGCGGGAACACTGAAGCTTTCTTT. This codes for CASRWTGGNTEAFF.

The sample holds a few counts of this clonotype. The rearrangement joins TRBV4-2 to TRBJ1-5; no clear D. The germline CDR1 and CDR2 sequences are LGHNA and YNFKEQ. This CDR3 region has 13 residues. V lost 2 bases and J lost 10, with 12 bases in between. CDR3 sequence (DNA): TGTGCCAGCAGCCAAAACATCGGCGCACCCCAGCATTTT. Amino acids: CASSQNIGAPQHF.